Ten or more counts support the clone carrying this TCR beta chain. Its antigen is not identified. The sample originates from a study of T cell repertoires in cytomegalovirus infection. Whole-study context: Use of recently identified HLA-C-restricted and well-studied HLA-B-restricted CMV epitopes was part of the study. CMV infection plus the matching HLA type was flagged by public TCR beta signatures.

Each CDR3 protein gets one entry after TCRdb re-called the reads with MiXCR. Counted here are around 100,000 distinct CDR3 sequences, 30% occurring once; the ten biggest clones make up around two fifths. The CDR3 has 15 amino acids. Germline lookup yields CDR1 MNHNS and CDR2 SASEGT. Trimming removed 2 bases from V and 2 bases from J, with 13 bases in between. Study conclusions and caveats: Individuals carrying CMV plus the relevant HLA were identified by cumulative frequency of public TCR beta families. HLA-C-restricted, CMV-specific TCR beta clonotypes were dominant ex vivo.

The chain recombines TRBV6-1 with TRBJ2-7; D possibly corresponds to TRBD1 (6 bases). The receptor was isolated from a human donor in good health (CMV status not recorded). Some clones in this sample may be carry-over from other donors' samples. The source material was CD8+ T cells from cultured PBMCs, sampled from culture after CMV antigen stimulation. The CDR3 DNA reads TGTGCCAGCAGTGAAAGGGCAGGGGAAGCCTACGAGCAGTACTTC. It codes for CASSERAGEAYEQYF.